This T cell receptor beta chain came from a study of blood T cell repertoires in COVID-19. Germline V lookup: CDR1 SGHRS, CDR2 YFSETQ. This CDR3 contains 15 residues. Trimming cost V 5 bases and J 6 bases; bases outside gene matches: 12. Original methodology: The authors estimated nucleated cell counts from reference gene primer amplification. Sequencing was performed with immunoSEQ multiplex PCR; in TCRdb, only in-frame clones are kept and a portion is missing. The DNA was the basis for D and trimming; V, J and clone size are from that table. Of around 150,000 clones listed, about 83% were seen once; the top ten hold roughly 8.4%.

This TCR derives from a man between 60 and 75 years old with acute or convalescent COVID-19. The sequenced sample was peripheral blood. The chain has TRBV5-1 and TRBJ2-7; 9 nucleotides match TRBD1. CDR3 coding DNA: TGCGCCAGCAGGGAGGCGCCGGGACAGGGTTTCGAGCAGTACTTC. Translation gives CASREAPGQGFEQYF.